The entry below gives a single TCR beta chain sequence along with its context. What it binds is not known. The PCR was carried out with 60 Vbeta primers and 13 Jbeta primers. Produced via immunoSEQ multiplex PCR; TCRdb's table is partial and in-frame only. The table records tens of thousands of clones, roughly 74% of them present only once. This sample is part of a study of cytomegalovirus exposure and HLA in healthy donors. Looking at the study overall: Earlier sequencing of approximately 180 million T cells yielded 120 million or so unique TCR beta sequences.

Germline V gives CDR1 MGHRA, CDR2 YSYEKL. This CDR3 is 16 amino acids long. With 4 bases removed from V and 2 bases from J, the gap between germline ends came to 18 bases. General observations from the study: Many donors carried some public TCRs, although rarity characterized most TCR sequences.

This rearrangement joins TRBV4-1 to TRBJ2-7; tentatively, D is TRBD2 (5 bases). The source is a man between 18 and 35 years old in good health and CMV-seropositive. The sequenced material came from PBMCs. The CDR3, as DNA: TGCGCCAGCAGCCGAGGGATTACCCAAGGCACCTACGAGCAGTACTTC. It codes for CASSRGITQGTYEQYF.